The rows below give T cell receptor beta chains drawn from one sample of a study of blood T cell repertoires in COVID-19. Clones were sequenced by immunoSEQ multiplex PCR, and TCRdb holds only the in-frame ones, with some missing. The sample carries 100,000 to 150,000 clones, roughly 88% recorded once. The material sequenced was peripheral blood. These receptors all come from a woman older than 75 with acute or convalescent COVID-19. Each CDR3 is given with its conserved first and last residue. The D gene is left open where the match is weak.

v_call: TRBV28
d_call: TRBD2
j_call: TRBJ2-7
cdr3_aa: CASSLPLAGGEEQYF

v_call: TRBV5-6
d_call: TRBD2
j_call: TRBJ2-7
cdr3_aa: CASSRGGTYEQYF

v_call: TRBV6-1
d_call: TRBD1
j_call: TRBJ2-5
cdr3_aa: CASSEWGTEETQYF

v_call: TRBV5-1
d_call: -
j_call: TRBJ1-2
cdr3_aa: CASHQGSQTIYGYTF

v_call: TRBV24-1
d_call: TRBD1
j_call: TRBJ2-7
cdr3_aa: CATSVGQGGYEQYF

v_call: TRBV18
d_call: -
j_call: TRBJ1-2
cdr3_aa: CASSPRPDYGYTF

v_call: TRBV6-2/TRBV6-3
d_call: -
j_call: TRBJ1-1
cdr3_aa: CASSYEAGAEAFF

v_call: TRBV6-5
d_call: -
j_call: TRBJ2-2
cdr3_aa: CASSPHNTGELFF

v_call: TRBV7-9
d_call: -
j_call: TRBJ1-2
cdr3_aa: CASSLVSVVDGYTF

v_call: TRBV4-2
d_call: TRBD1
j_call: TRBJ2-7
cdr3_aa: CASSQGTGFDEQYF

v_call: TRBV7-9
d_call: -
j_call: TRBJ2-3
cdr3_aa: CASSSSRLSGDTQYF